The T cell receptor (beta chain) described here comes from a study of blood T cells in healthy people across ages. General study findings and limits: There were more naive CD4+ cells and higher diversity in long-lived donors than in aged donors. Age showed a roughly linear inverse relationship with TCR beta diversity per million T cells. Across samples, TCR beta diversity tracked strongly with naive T cell percentage.

Through a sample-barcoded 5' primer and a J-beta primer mix, a second PCR was run for roughly 6 to 12 cycles. All cDNA molecules were each tagged by a template-switch adaptor with 12 random nucleotides. In TCRdb, the 5' RACE reads were re-called with MiXCR into one record per CDR3 protein. The sample yields approximately 1.5 million distinct CDR3 sequences, around 35% seen once. The CDR3 sequence is 14 residues long. J gave up 4 bases and V 4 bases, and 10 bases lay outside the gene matches. Germline CDR1 and CDR2: DFQATT and SNEGSKA (reference sequence). This clonotype showed up many times. The antigen is undetermined.

The material sequenced was blood. The chain recombines TRBV20-1 with TRBJ2-7; TRBD1 matches at 7 bases. The clonotype comes from a woman between 25 and 40 years old in good health. The CDR3 here is CSAKGQVASYEQYF. As DNA, the CDR3 is TGCAGTGCTAAAGGACAGGTCGCGAGTTACGAGCAGTACTTC.